This is a list of T cell receptor beta chains from one sample in a study of T cells after posttransplantation cyclophosphamide. Here immunoSEQ multiplex PCR was the method, and the copy in TCRdb shows in-frame clones only, minus some. This table has roughly 20,000 clones, over 95% appearing once. The sequenced sample consisted of naive CD4+ T cells sorted from PBMCs. The receptor source for this set is a middle-aged man in good health, CMV-negative, and a related stem cell transplant donor. CDR3s include the opening cysteine and the closing phenylalanine or tryptophan. The order of the fields is clone size, V gene, J gene, D gene, CDR3 DNA, CDR3 protein. A D gene is named only where the DNA matches it firmly. Expanded clones are given a class, and other clones once, few, many or no size at all.

once	TRBV27	TRBJ2-1	TRBD2	TGTGCCAGCAGTTTCAGGGGACTAGCGGAGAACAATGAGCAGTTCTTC	CASSFRGLAENNEQFF
-	TRBV29-1	TRBJ2-1	-	TGCAGCGTTTATGCTAAGGGGGGGAGCTCCTACAATGAGCAGTTCTTC	CSVYAKGGSSYNEQFF
-	TRBV30	TRBJ1-2	-	TGTGCCTGGAGGCCACCGGGTCTGGGGGCAAACTATGGCTACACCTTC	CAWRPPGLGANYGYTF
-	TRBV7-2	TRBJ2-7	TRBD2	TGTGCCAGCAGCTTAGCTAGCGGGAGGCCCGAGCAGTACTTC	CASSLASGRPEQYF
-	TRBV30	TRBJ1-1	-	TGTGCCTGGAGTCCCTTGGAGAAAAACACTGAAGCTTTCTTT	CAWSPLEKNTEAFF
-	TRBV5-1	TRBJ1-3	-	TGCGCCAGCAGCGAGCAGGGTACTGGAAACACCATATATTTT	CASSEQGTGNTIYF
-	TRBV11-3	TRBJ2-5	TRBD1	TGTGCCAGCAGCCCCACAGGGGAAGAGACCCAGTACTTC	CASSPTGEETQYF
-	TRBV9	TRBJ2-1	-	TGTGCCAGCGGCGTGGAGGGGCGGTTGGCTGAGCAGTTCTTC	CASGVEGRLAEQFF
-	TRBV5-6	TRBJ2-7	TRBD1	TGTGCCAGCAGCTTGGCCGGGACAGGGGTCCACGAGCAGTACTTC	CASSLAGTGVHEQYF
-	TRBV6-1	TRBJ2-1	TRBD2	TGTGCCAGTTCGGGAGGCCGGGGGAATGAGCAGTTCTTC	CASSGGRGNEQFF
-	TRBV29-1	TRBJ2-1	-	TGCAGCGTTTGGGAGCCTTCGAGGTACAGCTCCTACAATGAGCAGTTCTTC	CSVWEPSRYSSYNEQFF
-	TRBV6-1	TRBJ2-3	TRBD2	TGTGCCAGCAGTGAATCCCCTAGCGGGGTCACAGATACGCAGTATTTT	CASSESPSGVTDTQYF
once	TRBV19	TRBJ2-6	-	TGTGCCAGTATGGAGGGCACTGGGGCCAACGTCCTGACTTTC	CASMEGTGANVLTF
-	TRBV4-1	TRBJ1-2	TRBD1	TGCGCCAGCAGCCAACAGACGGACAGGGGGATGTATGGCTACACCTTC	CASSQQTDRGMYGYTF
-	TRBV7-2	TRBJ1-2	TRBD1	TGTGCCAGCAGCTCGGGGACAGTCCTCGGGAGTGGCTACACCTTC	CASSSGTVLGSGYTF
-	TRBV7-6	TRBJ2-5	-	TGTGCCAGCAGCCCCCTGATCGGAGAGACCCAGTACTTC	CASSPLIGETQYF
-	TRBV11-2	TRBJ2-3	TRBD2	TGTGCCAGCAGCTTAATAGCGGGAGACACAGATACGCAGTATTTT	CASSLIAGDTDTQYF
-	TRBV13	TRBJ2-7	TRBD1	TGTGCCAGCAGCCGACAGGGGGCTTACGAGCAGTACTTC	CASSRQGAYEQYF
-	TRBV28	TRBJ1-5	-	TGTGCCAGCAGCCCAGCAGGGGATAGCAATCAGCCCCAGCATTTT	CASSPAGDSNQPQHF
-	TRBV7-2	TRBJ2-6	-	TGTGCCAGCAGCGCTACAGGTACTGGGGCCAACGTCCTGACTTTC	CASSATGTGANVLTF
-	TRBV28	TRBJ2-4	TRBD1	TGTGCCAGCAGTTCGGGACAGCTCAAAAACATTCAGTACTTC	CASSSGQLKNIQYF
-	TRBV19	TRBJ1-1	-	TGTGCCAGTAGTATAGTAATCACAGCGAACACTGAAGCTTTCTTT	CASSIVITANTEAFF
once	TRBV7-8	TRBJ2-2	TRBD1	TGTGCCAGCAGCTTAGTGCAGGGGGACACCGGGGAGCTGTTTTTT	CASSLVQGDTGELFF
-	TRBV6-5	TRBJ2-7	-	TGTGCCAGCAGTAGGGAGTATCTCTACGAGCAGTACTTC	CASSREYLYEQYF
-	TRBV28	TRBJ1-2	TRBD1	TGTGCCAGCAGCCTGACAGGGATAGCTAACTATGGCTACACCTTC	CASSLTGIANYGYTF
-	TRBV6-1	TRBJ2-1	TRBD2	TGTGCCAGCAGTGACCGGGGACGGGAGGCCTACAATGAGCAGTTCTTC	CASSDRGREAYNEQFF
few	TRBV28	TRBJ2-7	TRBD1	TGTGCCGGGGGGGGGACAGGGATGGAAGAGCAGTACTTC	CAGGGTGMEEQYF
-	TRBV29-1	TRBJ1-1	TRBD1	TGCAGCGTTCACAGGGGCAAGAACACTGAAGCTTTCTTT	CSVHRGKNTEAFF
-	TRBV6-1	TRBJ2-5	-	TGTGCCAGCAGTGTAGGAGGCCAAGAGACCCAGTACTTC	CASSVGGQETQYF
-	TRBV7-2	TRBJ1-4	-	TGTGCCAGCAGCTTAAGGAGAAATGAAAAACTGTTTTTT	CASSLRRNEKLFF
-	TRBV11-2	TRBJ1-5	-	TGTGCCAGCAGCTTAGACCCAGGGCCTAATCAGCCCCAGCATTTT	CASSLDPGPNQPQHF
-	TRBV2	TRBJ2-2	TRBD2	TGTGCCAGCAGCGACAGGGTAGCGGGGGACACCGGGGAGCTGTTTTTT	CASSDRVAGDTGELFF
-	TRBV7-9	TRBJ2-1	TRBD2	TGTGCCAGCAGCTTAACCCTAGCGGGGGTGTACAATGAGCAGTTCTTC	CASSLTLAGVYNEQFF
-	TRBV5-6	TRBJ1-2	TRBD1	TGTGCCAGCAGCCAGGACAGGGTGGGGGTTAACTATGGCTACACCTTC	CASSQDRVGVNYGYTF